One sample yielded the 28 T cell receptor beta chains listed below, sequenced in a study of Graves' ophthalmopathy and Graves' hyperthyroidism. TCR beta CDR3 amplification used RNA transcripts. RT-PCR with HTBI primers came first, then second-round multiplex PCR. TCRdb re-analysed the multiplex PCR reads in MiXCR, keeping a single row per CDR3 protein. This table holds approximately 17,000 distinct CDR3 sequences, roughly 50% found once. The sample comprised peripheral blood. The receptor set was obtained from a woman aged 40 to 55 with stable Graves' hyperthyroidism.

V is TRBV28 and J is TRBJ2-3, with 12 bases identical to TRBD1. Germline V gene sequence: CDR1 MDHEN, CDR2 SYDVKM. The ends lost 6 bases at V and 5 bases at J; junction bases unmatched: 6. The CDR3 runs to 15 residues. CDR3 DNA: TGTGCCAGCAGCTGGGGACAGGGGGCGCGAGATACGCAGTATTTT. Its translation: CASSWGQGARDTQYF.

The chain carries TRBV2 and TRBJ2-5, with 9 positions matching TRBD1. The CDR3 is made up of 13 amino acids. Germline loops: CDR1 SNHLY, CDR2 FYNNEI. V lost 6 bases to trimming and J lost 5 bases; unmatched junction nucleotides: 4. DNA for the CDR3: TGTGCCAGCAGGTTAGGGACAGGGGAGACCCAGTACTTC. It encodes CASRLGTGETQYF.

The rearrangement joins TRBV4-3 to TRBJ2-3; the D gene could be TRBD1 or TRBD2 (6 bases each). CDR1 and CDR2 (germline): LGHNA, YSLEER. The CDR3 loop spans 16 amino acids. V was shortened by 1 base and J by 2 bases, with 13 bases between the two germline ends. CDR3 residues: CASSQVGGGATDTQYF. The CDR3 nucleotides read TGCGCCAGCAGCCAAGTTGGGGGCGGGGCCACAGATACGCAGTATTTT.

This clonotype was seen at least ten times. The chain has TRBV19 and TRBJ2-3; D possibly corresponds to TRBD1 (5 bases). This CDR3 has 14 residues. CDR1 and CDR2 (germline): LNHDA, SQIVND (reference sequence). V lost 0 bases and J lost 3, with 7 bases in between. This CDR3 reads CASSIEGLTDTQYF. CDR3 nucleotide sequence: TGTGCCAGTAGTATAGAGGGGCTAACAGATACGCAGTATTTT.

Turning to this clonotype: An end of the junction differs from the germline gene, which may be a read error. The chain couples TRBV7-6 to TRBJ2-5, with 9 bases that match TRBD2. Looked up from germline, CDR1 is SGHVS and CDR2 is FNYEAQ. The length of the CDR3 is 15 residues. CDR3 coding DNA: TGTGCCAGCAGCTTATGGACTAGCGTTAAAGAGGCCCAGTACTTC. Amino acids: CASSLWTSVKEAQYF.

Comment on this clonotype: The conserved phenylalanine or tryptophan is not found at the CDR3 terminus, so this likely reflects a read error. This sequence joins TRBV5-6 and TRBJ2-1; 7 positions agree with TRBD2. The CDR3 extends over 15 amino acids. J lost 3 bases, V lost 3 bases, and 6 bases had no gene match. Germline assignment: CDR1 SGHDT and CDR2 YYEEEE. For the CDR3, the DNA is TGTGCCAGCAGCTCGGGGAGCGGGATCTACAATGAGCAGTTCCTC. The encoded protein is CASSSGSGIYNEQFL.

This clonotype was detected a few times. The J gene is TRBJ1-1, the V gene TRBV28; a possible D gene is TRBD1 (6 bases). The CDR3 runs 11 residues. Trimming removed 11 bases at V and 5 bases at J, with 12 bases between. Germline-derived CDR1 and CDR2 are MDHEN and SYDVKM. For the CDR3, the DNA is TGTGCCTCGACAGGTCGGACTGAAGCTTTCTTT. This translates into CASTGRTEAFF.

A remark on this clonotype: A much larger clone lies a single base off, so this may be a read error. CDR3 coding DNA: TGCGCCAGCAGCTTGCTAGCGGGGCAATACAATGAGCGGTTCTTC. As protein: CASSLLAGQYNERFF. The chain combines TRBV5-1 with TRBJ2-1; 9 nucleotides match TRBD2. Germline V CDR1 and CDR2: SGHRS, YFSETQ. The CDR3 runs to 15 residues.

This clonotype was recorded a few times. This CDR3 reads CASSQHPHGGQMGELFF. The CDR3 region has the DNA TGCGCCAGCAGCCAACACCCTCATGGGGGCCAGATGGGGGAGCTGTTTTTT. The chain has TRBV4-1 and TRBJ2-2, with a weak D call TRBD1 (6 bases). The CDR3 runs 17 residues. V was clipped by 2 bases and J by 8 bases, with 21 bases between them. Germline V CDR1 and CDR2: MGHRA, YSYEKL.

The table lists this clonotype with many counts. The rearrangement uses TRBV19 and TRBJ2-3, with D perhaps matching TRBD1 or TRBD2 (6 bases each). The germline V and J ends were trimmed by 7 bases and 3 bases, with 17 bases remaining between them. Germline V CDR1 and CDR2: LNHDA, SQIVND (reference sequence). This CDR3 comprises 15 residues. CDR3 DNA sequence: TGTGCCAGTAAAAGGGAAGGGGGGAGTACAGATACGCAGTATTTT. Encoded protein: CASKREGGSTDTQYF.

The CDR3 loop reads CASSQDLGHPSSEQFF. The DNA of the CDR3 is TGCGCCAGCAGCCAAGATTTAGGACACCCGAGCTCCGAGCAGTTCTTC. V is TRBV4-3 and J is TRBJ2-1, with D possibly TRBD1 on 5 matching bases. The V gene lost 0 bases and the J gene lost 10 bases, with 19 bases spanning the gap. The CDR3 sequence is 16 residues long. The germline V gene encodes CDR1 LGHNA and CDR2 YSLEER.

The CDR3 is CASSFTVAGANVLTF. In DNA, the CDR3 is TGTGCCAGCAGTTTCACGGTGGCTGGGGCCAACGTCCTGACTTTC. The rearrangement links TRBV6-6 to TRBJ2-6; D is uncertain. Trimming took off 4 bases at V and 2 bases at J, with 9 bases between the two ends. Germline CDR1 is MNHNY and CDR2 is SVGAGI (reference sequence). This CDR3 is built from 15 residues.

Ten or more counts support this clonotype. The J gene is TRBJ2-1, the V gene TRBV6-5, with D uncertain. CDR1 and CDR2 from the germline V gene are MNHEY and SVGAGI. V dropped 5 bases and J dropped 8 bases, with 10 bases sitting between them. The CDR3 spans 12 residues. The CDR3 coding sequence is TGTGCCAGCAGTCCGAGTGCCGATGAGCAGTTCTTC. Amino acids: CASSPSADEQFF.

This sequence joins TRBV7-1 and TRBJ1-2, with TRBD1 identical over 10 bases. TRBV7-1 counts as an open reading frame of uncertain function. There are 14 residues in the CDR3. V lost 3 bases and J lost 8; bases outside the gene matches: 6. The CDR3 spells CASSSGTGVRGYTF. The CDR3 nucleotides read TGTGCCAGCAGCTCCGGGACAGGGGTAAGGGGCTACACCTTC.

The chain carries TRBV7-8 and TRBJ2-1, with 9 bases fitting TRBD1. Per the germline V gene, CDR1 is SGHVS and CDR2 is FQNEAQ. V was clipped by 4 bases and J by 8 bases; unmatched bases: 6. This CDR3 comprises 14 residues. In DNA, the CDR3 is TGTGCCAGCAGCTCCGAAACAGGGGGCGATGAGCAGTTCTTC. Translating it yields CASSSETGGDEQFF. Supplemented by reference TRBV7-8 and TRBJ2-1, the full variable domain reads GAGVSQSPRYKVAKRGQDVALRCDPISGHVSLFWYQQALGQGPEFLTYFQNEAQLDKSGLPSDRFFAERPEGSVSTLKIQRTQQEDSAVYLCASSSETGGDEQFFGPGTRLTVL.

The chain joins TRBV19 to TRBJ2-5, with a tentative D call TRBD1 (8 bases). The CDR3 extends over 14 amino acids. Germline CDR1 and CDR2: LNHDA and SQIVND (reference sequence). Trimming stripped 6 bases from V and 7 bases from J, with 18 bases between. The CDR3 DNA follows: TGTGCCAGTAGCAAACAGGGGGGGGGTGGGACCCAGTACTTC. Translation gives CASSKQGGGGTQYF. Together with reference TRBV19 and TRBJ2-5, the CDR3 gives the full variable domain: DGGITQSPKYLFRKEGQNVTLSCEQNLNHDAMYWYRQDPGQGLRLIYYSQIVNDFQKGDIAEGYSVSREKKESFPLTVTSAQKNPTAFYLCASSKQGGGGTQYFGPGTRLLVL.

This clonotype turned up a few times. This sequence joins TRBV6-1 and TRBJ1-1; D unresolved. Trimming took off 4 bases at V and 5 bases at J, with 14 bases between the two ends. Germline CDR1 MNHNS, CDR2 SASEGT. The CDR3 is 14 amino acids. This chain's CDR3 is CASSVEGTGTEAFF. The CDR3, as DNA: TGTGCCAGCAGTGTGGAGGGAACGGGAACTGAAGCTTTCTTT.

This clonotype was seen a handful of times. The gene calls are TRBV20-1 and TRBJ1-1, with 9 bases fitting TRBD1. V dropped 0 bases and J dropped 2; count of bases not matched to a gene: 10. This CDR3 is built from 17 residues. The V gene's germline CDR1 is DFQATT and CDR2 SNEGSKA (reference sequence). CDR3 nucleotide sequence: TGCAGTGCTAGAGAGTTCGGGACAGGGAATTATAACACTGAAGCTTTCTTT. It is translated as CSAREFGTGNYNTEAFF.

V and J are TRBV19 and TRBJ1-2; tentative D call: TRBD1 (5 bases). Germline assignment: CDR1 LNHDA and CDR2 SQIVND (reference sequence). The CDR3 has 15 residues. Trimming took 5 bases from V and 8 from J, leaving 21 bases between them. The CDR3 protein is CASSPWGRQGRGYTF. The CDR3 DNA is TGTGCCAGTAGTCCATGGGGCCGGCAGGGAAGGGGCTACACCTTC.

Only a few counts were recorded for this clonotype. V gene TRBV4-3 combines with J gene TRBJ2-3; no reliable D call. CDR3 size: 15 residues. Trimming took off 5 bases at V and 0 bases at J, with 12 bases between the two ends. Per germline, CDR1 LGHNA and CDR2 YSLEER. CDR3 DNA: TGCGCCAGCAGCTACTCCGTGGGGAGCACAGATACGCAGTATTTT. Its protein is CASSYSVGSTDTQYF.

V gene TRBV5-1 combines with J gene TRBJ2-2, with D maybe TRBD2 (7 bases). The V gene lost 1 base and the J gene lost 4 bases, with 20 bases spanning the gap. CDR3 length equals 18 residues. Germline CDR1 and CDR2: SGHRS and YFSETQ. CDR3: CASSLRIRGGDATGELFF. CDR3 DNA: TGCGCCAGCAGCTTGCGGATTCGAGGGGGGGATGCCACCGGGGAGCTGTTTTTT.

The genes are TRBV2 and TRBJ2-7, with 9 bases fitting TRBD1. The CDR3 totals 17 residues. Germline V gene sequence: CDR1 SNHLY, CDR2 FYNNEI. The V segment lost 8 bases and the J segment 1 base; nucleotides outside the gene matches: 15. The CDR3 region has the DNA TGTGCCAGCTATTCCGGGACAGGGAGGACTAGGTCCTACGAGCAGTACTTC. It yields the protein CASYSGTGRTRSYEQYF.

This clonotype was seen ten or more times. The chain recombines TRBV2 with TRBJ1-1; TRBD1 agrees at 9 bases. J lost 5 bases, V lost 6 bases, and 4 bases had no gene match. CDR1 is SNHLY and CDR2 is FYNNEI in the germline V gene. This CDR3 has 13 residues. CDR3 loop: CASSGTGRTEAFF. In DNA, the CDR3 is TGTGCCAGCAGCGGGACAGGGAGGACTGAAGCTTTCTTT. The whole variable domain, remainder taken from reference TRBV2 and TRBJ1-1, is EPEVTQTPSHQVTQMGQEVILRCVPISNHLYFYWYRQILGQKVEFLVSFYNNEISEKSEIFDDQFSVERPDGSNFTLKIRSTKLEDSAMYFCASSGTGRTEAFFGQGTRLTVV.

The chain is built from TRBV30 and TRBJ2-7, with D unresolved. Trimming took off 7 bases at V and 8 bases at J, with 15 bases between the two ends. Per the germline V gene, CDR1 is GTSNPN and CDR2 is SVGIG (reference sequence). This CDR3 has 11 residues. CDR3 loop: CASKIESKQYF. The CDR3 DNA reads TGTGCCTCGAAAATCGAGAGCAAGCAGTACTTC.

The rearrangement uses TRBV19 and TRBJ2-2; D is perhaps TRBD2 (5 bases). The CDR3 has 13 residues. With 5 bases removed from V and 7 bases from J, the gap between germline ends came to 11 bases. The germline CDR1 and CDR2 sequences are LNHDA and SQIVND (reference sequence). The CDR3: CASSPEGYGELFF. CDR3 coding DNA: TGTGCCAGTAGTCCTGAGGGTTACGGGGAGCTGTTTTTT.

This clonotype showed up many times. The chain combines TRBV20-1 with TRBJ1-2; 10 nucleotides line up with TRBD1. This CDR3 is built from 14 residues. The V and J ends lost 7 bases and 1 base, in that order; junction bases with no gene match: 6. The germline V gene has CDR1 DFQATT and CDR2 SNEGSKA (reference sequence). CDR3 sequence (DNA): TGCAGTGGTACGCGGGACAGGGGTAACTATGGCTACACCTTC. The encoded protein is CSGTRDRGNYGYTF.

A few counts support this clonotype. This chain connects TRBV5-4 to TRBJ2-1; TRBD2 matches 11 bases. The CDR3 is made up of 19 amino acids. CDR1 and CDR2 from the germline V gene are SGHNT and YYREEE (reference sequence). V shed 2 bases, J shed 6 bases, and the junction held 16 bases outside the gene matches. The DNA of the CDR3 is TGTGCCAGCAGCTTCCTGATGACTAGCGGGGATTTGGGTGTCAATGAGCAGTTCTTC. Protein sequence: CASSFLMTSGDLGVNEQFF.

Ten or more counts support this clonotype. The J gene is TRBJ2-3, the V gene TRBV20-1; D is perhaps TRBD2 (5 bases). Germline loops: CDR1 DFQATT, CDR2 SNEGSKA (reference sequence). There are 15 residues in the CDR3. The V and J ends lost 5 bases and 0 bases respectively, with 15 bases between them. The CDR3 protein is CSAPRTRTSTDTQYF. The CDR3 region has the DNA TGCAGTGCTCCCCGGACCAGGACTAGCACAGATACGCAGTATTTT.